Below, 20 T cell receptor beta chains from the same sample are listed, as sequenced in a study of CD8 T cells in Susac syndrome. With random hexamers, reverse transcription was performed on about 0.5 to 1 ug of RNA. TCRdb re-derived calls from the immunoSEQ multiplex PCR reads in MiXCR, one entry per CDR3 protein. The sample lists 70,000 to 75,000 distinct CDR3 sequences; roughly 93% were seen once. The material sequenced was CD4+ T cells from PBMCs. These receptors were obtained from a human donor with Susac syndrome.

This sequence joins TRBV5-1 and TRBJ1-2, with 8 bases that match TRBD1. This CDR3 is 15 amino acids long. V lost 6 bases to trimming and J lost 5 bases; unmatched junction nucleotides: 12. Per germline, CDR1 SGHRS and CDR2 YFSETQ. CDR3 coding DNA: TGCGCCAGCAAGACTACAGGGGGGGAAAGTTATGGCTACACCTTC. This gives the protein CASKTTGGESYGYTF.

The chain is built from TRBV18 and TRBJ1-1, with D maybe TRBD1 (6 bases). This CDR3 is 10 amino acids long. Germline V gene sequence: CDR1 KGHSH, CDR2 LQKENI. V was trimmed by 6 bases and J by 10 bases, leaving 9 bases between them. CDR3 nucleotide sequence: TGTGCCAGCTCCGAGGGGGTAGCTTTCTTT. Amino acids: CASSEGVAFF.

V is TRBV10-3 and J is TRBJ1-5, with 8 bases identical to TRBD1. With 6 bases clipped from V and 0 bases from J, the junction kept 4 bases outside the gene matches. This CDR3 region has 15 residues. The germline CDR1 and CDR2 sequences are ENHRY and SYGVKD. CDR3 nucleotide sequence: TGTGCCATCAGGCCGGGACAGGATAGCAATCAGCCCCAGCATTTT. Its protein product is CAIRPGQDSNQPQHF.

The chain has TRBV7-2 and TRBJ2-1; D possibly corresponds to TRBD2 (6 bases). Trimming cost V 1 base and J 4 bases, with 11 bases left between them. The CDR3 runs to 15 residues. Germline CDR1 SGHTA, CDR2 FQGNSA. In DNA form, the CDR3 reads TGTGCCAGCAGCTTAGGGGGGGAACCTTACAATGAGCAGTTCTTC. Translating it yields CASSLGGEPYNEQFF.

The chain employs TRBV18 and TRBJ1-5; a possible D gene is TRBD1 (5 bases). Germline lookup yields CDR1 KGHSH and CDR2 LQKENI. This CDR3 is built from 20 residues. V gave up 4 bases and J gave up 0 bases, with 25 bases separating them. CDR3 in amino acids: CASSLSFVGAAEYSNQPQHF. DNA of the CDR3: TGTGCCAGCTCACTTTCTTTTGTAGGGGCCGCTGAGTATAGCAATCAGCCCCAGCATTTT.

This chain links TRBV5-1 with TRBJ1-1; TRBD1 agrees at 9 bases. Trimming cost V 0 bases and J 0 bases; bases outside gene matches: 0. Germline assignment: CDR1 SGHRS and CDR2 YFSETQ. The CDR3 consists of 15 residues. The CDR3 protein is CASSLGQGVNTEAFF. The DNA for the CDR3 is TGCGCCAGCAGCTTGGGACAGGGGGTGAACACTGAAGCTTTCTTT.

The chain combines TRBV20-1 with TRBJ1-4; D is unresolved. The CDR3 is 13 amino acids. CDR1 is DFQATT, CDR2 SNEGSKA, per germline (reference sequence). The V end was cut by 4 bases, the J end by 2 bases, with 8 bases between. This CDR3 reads CSAIEGTNEKLFF. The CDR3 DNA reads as TGCAGTGCTATCGAGGGTACTAATGAAAAACTGTTTTTT.

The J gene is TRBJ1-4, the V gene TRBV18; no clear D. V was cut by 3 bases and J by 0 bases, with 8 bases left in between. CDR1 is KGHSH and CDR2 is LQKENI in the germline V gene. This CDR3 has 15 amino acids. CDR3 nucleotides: TGTGCCAGCTCACCTTCGTATGCAACTAATGAAAAACTGTTTTTT. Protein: CASSPSYATNEKLFF.

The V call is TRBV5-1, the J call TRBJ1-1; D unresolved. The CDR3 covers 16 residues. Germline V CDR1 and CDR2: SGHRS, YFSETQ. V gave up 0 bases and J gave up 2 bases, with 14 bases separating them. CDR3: CASSLGAPGPNTEAFF. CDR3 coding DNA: TGCGCCAGCAGCTTGGGGGCGCCGGGCCCCAACACTGAAGCTTTCTTT.

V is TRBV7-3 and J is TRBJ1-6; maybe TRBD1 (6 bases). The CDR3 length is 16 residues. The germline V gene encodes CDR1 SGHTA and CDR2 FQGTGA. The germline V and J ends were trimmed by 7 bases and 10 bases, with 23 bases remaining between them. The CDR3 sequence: CASTQGGPGAGSPLHF. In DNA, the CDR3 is TGTGCCAGCACCCAGGGCGGGCCAGGGGCAGGATCACCCCTCCACTTT. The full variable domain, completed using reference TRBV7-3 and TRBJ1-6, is GAGVSQTPSNKVTEKGKYVELRCDPISGHTALYWYRQSLGQGPEFLIYFQGTGAADDSGLPNDRFFAVRPEGSVSTLKIQRTERGDSAVYLCASTQGGPGAGSPLHFGNGTRLTVT.

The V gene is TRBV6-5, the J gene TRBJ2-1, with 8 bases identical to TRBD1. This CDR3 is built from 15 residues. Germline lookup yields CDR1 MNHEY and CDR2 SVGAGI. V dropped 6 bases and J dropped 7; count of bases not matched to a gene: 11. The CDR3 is CASRDRGFRLNEQFF. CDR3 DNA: TGTGCCAGCAGAGACAGGGGTTTTAGGCTTAATGAGCAGTTCTTC.

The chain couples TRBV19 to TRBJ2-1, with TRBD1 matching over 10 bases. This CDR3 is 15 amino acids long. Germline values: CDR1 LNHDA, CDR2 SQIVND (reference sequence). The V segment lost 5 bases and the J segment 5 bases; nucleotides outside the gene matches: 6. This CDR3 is CASSPRDRGDNEQFF. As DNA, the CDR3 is TGTGCCAGTAGTCCCCGGGACAGGGGAGACAATGAGCAGTTCTTC.

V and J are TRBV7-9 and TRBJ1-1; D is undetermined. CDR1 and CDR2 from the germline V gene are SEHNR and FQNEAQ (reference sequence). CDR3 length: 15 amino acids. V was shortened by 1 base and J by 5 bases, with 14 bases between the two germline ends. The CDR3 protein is CASSLEGGFGTEAFF. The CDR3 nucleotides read TGTGCCAGCAGCTTAGAAGGCGGTTTCGGGACTGAAGCTTTCTTT.

The CDR3 here is CASKSLAKNIQYF. The CDR3 nucleotides are TGTGCCAGCAAGTCCCTAGCCAAAAACATTCAGTACTTC. The rearrangement links TRBV11-3 to TRBJ2-4; unclear D gene. The germline V gene has CDR1 SGHNT and CDR2 YENEEA. Trimming pared 7 bases from V and 0 bases from J, leaving 7 bases between. This CDR3 region has 13 residues.

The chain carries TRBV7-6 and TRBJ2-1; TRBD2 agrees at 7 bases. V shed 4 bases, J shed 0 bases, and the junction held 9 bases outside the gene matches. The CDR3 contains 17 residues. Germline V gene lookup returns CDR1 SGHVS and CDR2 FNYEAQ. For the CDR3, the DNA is TGTGCCAGCAGCTCTTTGGGGCGGGGGAGCTCCTACAATGAGCAGTTCTTC. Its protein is CASSSLGRGSSYNEQFF.

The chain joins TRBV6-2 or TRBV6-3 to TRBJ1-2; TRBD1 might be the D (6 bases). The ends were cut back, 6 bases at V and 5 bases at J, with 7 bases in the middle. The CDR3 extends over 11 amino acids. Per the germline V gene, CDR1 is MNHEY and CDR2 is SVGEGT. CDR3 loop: CASRQGYGYTF. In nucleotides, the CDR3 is TGTGCCAGCAGGCAGGGGTATGGCTACACCTTC.

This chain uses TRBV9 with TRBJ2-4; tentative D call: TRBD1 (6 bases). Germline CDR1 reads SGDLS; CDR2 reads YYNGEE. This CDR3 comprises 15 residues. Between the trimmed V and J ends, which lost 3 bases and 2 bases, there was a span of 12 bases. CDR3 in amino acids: CASSALTGTKNIQYF. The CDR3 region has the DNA TGTGCCAGCAGCGCCCTAACAGGGACCAAAAACATTCAGTACTTC.

The CDR3 protein is CASGYLTGDGYTF. CDR3 nucleotide sequence: TGTGCTAGTGGTTACCTGACAGGGGATGGCTACACCTTC. The rearrangement uses TRBV12-5 and TRBJ1-2, with 8 positions matching TRBD1. This CDR3 contains 13 residues. CDR1 is LGHNT, CDR2 FRNRAP, per germline. V trimming: 4 bases; J trimming: 6 bases; junction bases outside the gene matches: 4.

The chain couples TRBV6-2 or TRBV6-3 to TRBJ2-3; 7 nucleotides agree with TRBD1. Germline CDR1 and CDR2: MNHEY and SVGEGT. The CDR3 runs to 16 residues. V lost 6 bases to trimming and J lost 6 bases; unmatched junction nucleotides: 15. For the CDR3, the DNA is TGTGCCAGCAGCACCACAGGGGCGCCAAATGCTGATACGCAGTATTTT. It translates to CASSTTGAPNADTQYF.

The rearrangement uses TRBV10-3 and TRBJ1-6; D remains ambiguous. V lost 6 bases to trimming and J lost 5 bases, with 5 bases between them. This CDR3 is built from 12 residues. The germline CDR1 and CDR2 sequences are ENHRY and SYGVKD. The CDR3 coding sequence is TGTGCCATCAGGCCAGATAATTCACCCCTCCACTTT. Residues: CAIRPDNSPLHF.